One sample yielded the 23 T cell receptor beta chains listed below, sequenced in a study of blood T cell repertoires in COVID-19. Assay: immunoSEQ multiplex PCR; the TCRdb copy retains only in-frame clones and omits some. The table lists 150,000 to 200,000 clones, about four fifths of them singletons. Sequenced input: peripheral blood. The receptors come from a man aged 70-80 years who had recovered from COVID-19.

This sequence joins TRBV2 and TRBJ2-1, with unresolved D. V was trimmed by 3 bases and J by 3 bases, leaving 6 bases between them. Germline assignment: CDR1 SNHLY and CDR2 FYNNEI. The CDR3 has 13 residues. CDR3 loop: CASSEGSYNEQFF. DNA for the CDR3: TGTGCCAGCAGTGAGGGCAGCTACAATGAGCAGTTCTTC.

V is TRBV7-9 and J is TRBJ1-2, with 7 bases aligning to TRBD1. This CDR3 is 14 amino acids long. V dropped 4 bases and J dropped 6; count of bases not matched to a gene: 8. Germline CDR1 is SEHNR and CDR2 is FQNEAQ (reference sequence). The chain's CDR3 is CASSSRQGGDGYTF. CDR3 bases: TGTGCCAGCAGCTCCAGACAGGGCGGAGATGGCTACACCTTC. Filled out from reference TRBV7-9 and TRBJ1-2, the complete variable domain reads DTGVSQNPRHKITKRGQNVTFRCDPISEHNRLYWYRQTLGQGPEFLTYFQNEAQLEKSRLLSDRFSAERPKGSFSTLEIQRTEQGDSAMYLCASSSRQGGDGYTFGSGTRLTVV.

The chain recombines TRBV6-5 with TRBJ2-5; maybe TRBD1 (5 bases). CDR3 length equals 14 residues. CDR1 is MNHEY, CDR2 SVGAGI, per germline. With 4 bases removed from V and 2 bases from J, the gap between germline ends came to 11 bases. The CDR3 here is CASSSAGMQETQYF. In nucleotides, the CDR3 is TGTGCCAGCAGTTCGGCAGGGATGCAAGAGACCCAGTACTTC.

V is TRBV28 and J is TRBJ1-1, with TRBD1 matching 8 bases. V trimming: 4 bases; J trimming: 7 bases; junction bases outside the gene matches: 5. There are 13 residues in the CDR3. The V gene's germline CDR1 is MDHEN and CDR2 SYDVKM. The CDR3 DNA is TGTGCCAGCAGTTCAGGGGGCAATTTTGAAGCTTTCTTT. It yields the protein CASSSGGNFEAFF.

The CDR3 DNA sequence: TGTGCCAGCAGCCCCGGGGGTCTCCAAGAGACCCAGTACTTC. Encoded protein: CASSPGGLQETQYF. The chain has TRBV9 and TRBJ2-5, with a weak D call TRBD2 (6 bases). V was shortened by 4 bases and J by 1 base, with 11 bases between the two germline ends. CDR1 SGDLS and CDR2 YYNGEE come from the germline V gene. The CDR3 consists of 14 residues.

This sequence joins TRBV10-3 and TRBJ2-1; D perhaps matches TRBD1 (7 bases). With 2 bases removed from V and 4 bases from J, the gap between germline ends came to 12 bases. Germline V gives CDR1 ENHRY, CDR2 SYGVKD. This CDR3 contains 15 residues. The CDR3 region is CAISERGTVYNEQFF. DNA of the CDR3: TGTGCCATCAGTGAGCGCGGGACAGTATACAATGAGCAGTTCTTC.

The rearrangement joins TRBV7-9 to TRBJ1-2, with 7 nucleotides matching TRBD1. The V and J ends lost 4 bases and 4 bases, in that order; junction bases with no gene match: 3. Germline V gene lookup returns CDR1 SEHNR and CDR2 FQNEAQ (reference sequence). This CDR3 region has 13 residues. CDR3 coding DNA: TGTGCCAGCAGCTCTCCAGGGGGCTATGGCTACACCTTC. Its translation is CASSSPGGYGYTF.

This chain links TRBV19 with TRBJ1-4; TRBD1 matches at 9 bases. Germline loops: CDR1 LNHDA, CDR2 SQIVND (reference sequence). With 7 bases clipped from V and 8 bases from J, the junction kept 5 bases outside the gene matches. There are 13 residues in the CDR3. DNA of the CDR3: TGTGCCAGTAACCGGGACAGGGCAGAAAAACTGTTTTTT. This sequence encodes CASNRDRAEKLFF.

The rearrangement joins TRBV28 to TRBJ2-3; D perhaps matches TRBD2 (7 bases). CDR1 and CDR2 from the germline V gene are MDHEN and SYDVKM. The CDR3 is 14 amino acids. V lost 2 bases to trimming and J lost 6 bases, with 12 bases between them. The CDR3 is CASSLGGGADTQYF. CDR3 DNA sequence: TGTGCCAGCAGTTTAGGGGGGGGCGCCGATACGCAGTATTTT.

The CDR3 DNA is TGTGCCAGCAGTACCGGACAGGGCCAGCCCCAGCATTTT. Residues: CASSTGQGQPQHF. The rearrangement links TRBV12-3 or TRBV12-4 to TRBJ1-5, with TRBD1 matching 8 bases. The CDR3 has 13 residues. Trimming cost V 5 bases and J 7 bases; bases outside gene matches: 4.

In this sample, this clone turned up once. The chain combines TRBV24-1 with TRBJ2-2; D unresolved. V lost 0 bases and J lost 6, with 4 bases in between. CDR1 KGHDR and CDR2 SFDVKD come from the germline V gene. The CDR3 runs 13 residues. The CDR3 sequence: CATSDLAAGELFF. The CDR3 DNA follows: TGTGCCACCAGTGATTTGGCGGCCGGGGAGCTGTTTTTT.

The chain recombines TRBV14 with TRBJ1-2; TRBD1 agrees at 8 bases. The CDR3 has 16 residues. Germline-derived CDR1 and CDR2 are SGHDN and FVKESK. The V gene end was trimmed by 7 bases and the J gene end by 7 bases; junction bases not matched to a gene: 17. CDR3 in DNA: TGTGCCAGCACCCCGTTTTTTGGACAGGGAGAATTTGGCTACACCTTC. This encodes CASTPFFGQGEFGYTF.

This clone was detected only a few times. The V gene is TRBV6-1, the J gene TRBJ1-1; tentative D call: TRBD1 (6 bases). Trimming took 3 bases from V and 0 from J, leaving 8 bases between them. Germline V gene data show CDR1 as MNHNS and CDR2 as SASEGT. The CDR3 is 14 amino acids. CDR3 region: CASSDGQMNTEAFF. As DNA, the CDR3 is TGTGCCAGCAGTGACGGACAGATGAACACTGAAGCTTTCTTT.

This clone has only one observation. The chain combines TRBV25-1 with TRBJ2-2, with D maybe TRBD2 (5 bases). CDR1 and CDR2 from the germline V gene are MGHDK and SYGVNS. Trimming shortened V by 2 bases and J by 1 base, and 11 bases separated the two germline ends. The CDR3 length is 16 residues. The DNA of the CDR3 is TGTGCCAGCAGTGAACGGGGAGCCTTGAACACCGGGGAGCTGTTTTTT. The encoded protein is CASSERGALNTGELFF.

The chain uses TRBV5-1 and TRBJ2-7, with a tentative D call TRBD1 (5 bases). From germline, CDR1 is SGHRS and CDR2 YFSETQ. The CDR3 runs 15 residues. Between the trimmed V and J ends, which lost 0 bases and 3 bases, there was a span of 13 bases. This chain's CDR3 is CASSLEVVGDYEQYF. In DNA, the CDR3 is TGCGCCAGCAGCTTGGAGGTGGTAGGGGACTACGAGCAGTACTTC.

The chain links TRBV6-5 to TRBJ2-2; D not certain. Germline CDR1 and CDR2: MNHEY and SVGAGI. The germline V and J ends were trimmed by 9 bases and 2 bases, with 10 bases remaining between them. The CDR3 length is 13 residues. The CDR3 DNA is TGTGCCAGTTCAAGAGATAACACCGGGGAGCTGTTTTTT. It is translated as CASSRDNTGELFF.

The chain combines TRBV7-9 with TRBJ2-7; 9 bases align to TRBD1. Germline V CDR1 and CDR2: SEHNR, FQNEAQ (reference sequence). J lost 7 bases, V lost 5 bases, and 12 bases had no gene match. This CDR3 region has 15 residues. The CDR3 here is CASSATTQGAGEQYF. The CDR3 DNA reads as TGTGCCAGCAGCGCAACTACACAGGGGGCAGGGGAGCAGTACTTC. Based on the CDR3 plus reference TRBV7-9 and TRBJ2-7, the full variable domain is DTGVSQNPRHKITKRGQNVTFRCDPISEHNRLYWYRQTLGQGPEFLTYFQNEAQLEKSRLLSDRFSAERPKGSFSTLEIQRTEQGDSAMYLCASSATTQGAGEQYFGPGTRLTVT.

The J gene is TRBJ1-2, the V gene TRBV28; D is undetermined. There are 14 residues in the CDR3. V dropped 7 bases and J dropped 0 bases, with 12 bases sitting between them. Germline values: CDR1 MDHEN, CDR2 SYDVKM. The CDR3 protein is CASTSLDSNYGYTF. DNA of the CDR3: TGTGCCAGCACCTCGTTGGACTCTAACTATGGCTACACCTTC.

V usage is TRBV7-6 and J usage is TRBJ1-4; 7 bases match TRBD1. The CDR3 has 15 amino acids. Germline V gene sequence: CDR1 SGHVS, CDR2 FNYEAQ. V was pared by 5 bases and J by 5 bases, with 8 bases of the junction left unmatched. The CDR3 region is CASSNDRAQNEKLFF. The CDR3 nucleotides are TGTGCCAGCAGCAACGACAGGGCGCAGAATGAAAAACTGTTTTTT.

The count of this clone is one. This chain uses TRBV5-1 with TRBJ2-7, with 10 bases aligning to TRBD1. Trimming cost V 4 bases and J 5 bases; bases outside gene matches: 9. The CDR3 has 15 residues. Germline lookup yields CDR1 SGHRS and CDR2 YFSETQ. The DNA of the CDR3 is TGCGCCAGCAGCCGCCAGGGACAGGGGACTAACGAGCAGTACTTC. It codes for CASSRQGQGTNEQYF.

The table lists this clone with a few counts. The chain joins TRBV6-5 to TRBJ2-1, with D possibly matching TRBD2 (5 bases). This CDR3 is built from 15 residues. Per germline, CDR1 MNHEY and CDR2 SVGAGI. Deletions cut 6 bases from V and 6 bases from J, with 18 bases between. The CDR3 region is CASSGGPGWGNEQFF. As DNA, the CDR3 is TGTGCCAGCAGCGGAGGCCCGGGCTGGGGCAATGAGCAGTTCTTC.

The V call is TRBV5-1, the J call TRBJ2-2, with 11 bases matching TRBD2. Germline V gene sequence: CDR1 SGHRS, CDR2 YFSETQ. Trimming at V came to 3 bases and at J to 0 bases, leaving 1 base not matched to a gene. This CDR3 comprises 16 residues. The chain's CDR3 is CASSSGLAANTGELFF. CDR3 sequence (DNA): TGCGCCAGCAGCTCGGGACTAGCGGCGAACACCGGGGAGCTGTTTTTT.

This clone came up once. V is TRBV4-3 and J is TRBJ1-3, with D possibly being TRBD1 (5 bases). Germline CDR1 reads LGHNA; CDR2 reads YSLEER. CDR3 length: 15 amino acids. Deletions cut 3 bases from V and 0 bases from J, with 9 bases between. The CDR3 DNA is TGCGCCAGCAGCCATGGAGGGACCTCTGGAAACACCATATATTTT. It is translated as CASSHGGTSGNTIYF.